This TCR beta chain emerged from a study of graft-versus-host responses after intestinal transplantation. General study results and limits: Marrow from the recipient contained GvH clones, some of which had appeared first in ileum or blood. Graft-donor T cell macrochimerism coincided with high graft-versus-host to host-versus-graft clonal ratios in allografts. Early post-transplant HvG declines showed an association with peak circulating GvH clone levels.

The data were produced by immunoSEQ multiplex PCR, yet TCRdb's version contains in-frame clones alone and is incomplete. The data contain 95,000 to 150,000 clones, just under 95% of them singletons. To note about this clone: Its antigen is not identified.

CDR1 is ENHRY, CDR2 SYGVKD, per germline. Deletions cut 0 bases from V and 5 bases from J, with 7 bases between. This CDR3 comprises 14 residues. Sequences were derived from unstimulated CD4+ T cells sorted from spleen or lymph node cells, sampled before intestinal transplant. The sequence derives from a human donor who received an intestinal transplant. The J gene is TRBJ2-2, the V gene TRBV10-3; no clear D gene. CDR3 sequence (DNA): TGTGCCATCAGTGAGTCAAAGAGGACCGGGGAGCTGTTTTTT. Its protein product is CAISESKRTGELFF.